These 21 T cell receptor beta chains were sequenced from one sample in a study of blood T cell repertoires in COVID-19. TCRdb's copy holds only in-frame clones and misses some; the assay was immunoSEQ multiplex PCR. The table shows 200,000 to 250,000 clones, with 70% to 90% occurring only once. The material sequenced was peripheral blood. All receptors derive from a man in his late teens or twenties with active or convalescent COVID-19.

This clone is a singleton in its sample. The chain carries TRBV30 and TRBJ1-3; tentatively, D is TRBD1 (5 bases). The V gene's germline CDR1 is GTSNPN and CDR2 SVGIG (reference sequence). Trimming removed 0 bases at V and 3 bases at J, with 9 bases between. This CDR3 spans 14 amino acids. CDR3 region: CAWSVRVGGNTIYF. The CDR3 nucleotides read TGTGCCTGGAGTGTCAGGGTTGGTGGAAACACCATATATTTT.

For this clone: Other DNA sequences within the sample encode an identical CDR3. This chain joins TRBV9 and TRBJ1-6; TRBD1 might be the D (5 bases). The V end lost 0 bases, the J end lost 5 bases, and 9 bases lay between the germline ends. This CDR3 has 15 amino acids. The germline V gene encodes CDR1 SGDLS and CDR2 YYNGEE. This chain's CDR3 is CASSVGGANNSPLHF. For the CDR3, the DNA is TGTGCCAGCAGCGTAGGTGGGGCTAATAATTCACCCCTCCACTTT.

CDR3 sequence (DNA): TGTGCCCACACCGCTGGGGGCCTTTACAATGAGCAGTTCTTC. It specifies CAHTAGGLYNEQFF. The rearrangement joins TRBV6-6 to TRBJ2-1, with D possibly being TRBD1 (6 bases). The V end lost 11 bases, the J end lost 4 bases, and 18 bases lay between the germline ends. Germline CDR1 MNHNY, CDR2 SVGAGI (reference sequence). The CDR3 covers 14 residues.

CDR3 bases: TGTGCCAGCAGCTTAGCTAGCGGGGGATTTTCCTACGAGCAGTACTTC. Its protein product is CASSLASGGFSYEQYF. V usage is TRBV11-2 and J usage is TRBJ2-5, with 10 bases aligning to TRBD2. TRBJ2-7 explains the end of the DNA better; the J call may be wrong. Germline V CDR1 and CDR2: SGHAT, FQNNGV. The CDR3 has 16 residues.

The chain is built from TRBV4-3 and TRBJ2-1, with D perhaps TRBD2 (6 bases). V shed 5 bases and J shed 6 bases, with 17 bases lying between them. Germline CDR1 is LGHNA and CDR2 is YSLEER. The CDR3 runs to 15 residues. This CDR3 reads CASSNRDSIPNEQFF. In nucleotides, the CDR3 is TGCGCCAGCAGCAACCGGGACTCGATTCCCAATGAGCAGTTCTTC.

The genes are TRBV15 and TRBJ2-3; possible D gene TRBD1, 5 bases. Germline V lookup: CDR1 LNHNV, CDR2 YYDKDF (reference sequence). Trimming removed 8 bases at V and 0 bases at J, with 12 bases between. The CDR3 spans 14 residues. CDR3 in DNA: TGTGCCACCTGCGCAGGGATTAGCACAGATACGCAGTATTTT. Translating gives CATCAGISTDTQYF.

The chain joins TRBV10-2 to TRBJ2-1, with 11 bases that match TRBD2. The CDR3 runs 17 residues. CDR1 is WSHSY and CDR2 is SAAADI in the germline V gene. J lost 8 bases, V lost 5 bases, and 14 bases had no gene match. CDR3 DNA sequence: TGCGCCAGCAGTTCCATAGCGGGAGGGCCTGATTTGGATGAGCAGTTCTTC. Translating gives CASSSIAGGPDLDEQFF.

V usage is TRBV20-1 and J usage is TRBJ2-3; D call uncertain. Per germline, CDR1 DFQATT and CDR2 SNEGSKA (reference sequence). With 3 bases removed from V and 0 bases from J, the gap between germline ends came to 7 bases. This CDR3 comprises 13 residues. CDR3 loop: CSASVVSTDTQYF. The CDR3 DNA reads as TGCAGTGCTAGTGTTGTAAGCACAGATACGCAGTATTTT.

This chain connects TRBV28 to TRBJ2-3, with D tentatively TRBD2 (6 bases). With 6 bases removed from V and 5 bases from J, the gap between germline ends came to 24 bases. This CDR3 comprises 17 residues. CDR1 MDHEN and CDR2 SYDVKM come from the germline V gene. CDR3 bases: TGTGCCAGCAGCCGAATCCCGACTAGAGGGAAAGTAGATACGCAGTATTTT. Translating it yields CASSRIPTRGKVDTQYF.

The rearrangement uses TRBV3-1 (or the pseudogene TRBV3-2) and TRBJ1-1, with TRBD1 identical over 7 bases. The germline CDR1 and CDR2 sequences are LGHDT and YNNKEL (reference sequence). V lost 5 bases, J lost 7 bases, and 1 base stayed unmatched. CDR3 length: 11 residues. The CDR3 nucleotides read TGTGCCAGCAGCGGACAGGATGAAGCTTTCTTT. Translating gives CASSGQDEAFF.

The chain has TRBV30 and TRBJ2-1; 8 bases fit TRBD2. Germline-derived CDR1 and CDR2 are GTSNPN and SVGIG (reference sequence). The V segment lost 5 bases and the J segment 8 bases; nucleotides outside the gene matches: 11. The CDR3 is 14 residues long. CDR3 bases: TGTGCCTGGGGGCCGGGACTAGGGTTTTATGAGCAGTTCTTC. Amino acids: CAWGPGLGFYEQFF.

V and J are TRBV10-3 and TRBJ1-3; 7 nucleotides match TRBD1. V shed 11 bases and J 1 base; nucleotides not matched to a gene: 5. The CDR3 consists of 13 residues. Germline values: CDR1 ENHRY, CDR2 SYGVKD. CDR3 amino acids: CASRGESGNTIYF. The CDR3 region has the DNA TGTGCCTCCAGGGGGGAATCTGGAAACACCATATATTTT.

V and J are TRBV7-2 and TRBJ1-2; tentative D call: TRBD1 (5 bases). Per the germline V gene, CDR1 is SGHTA and CDR2 is FQGNSA. Trimming pared 5 bases from V and 8 bases from J, leaving 15 bases between. CDR3 length: 13 amino acids. CDR3 protein: CASSRGWDRGYTF. The CDR3 DNA sequence: TGTGCCAGCAGCAGGGGATGGGATAGAGGCTACACCTTC. The full variable domain, rest sourced from reference TRBV7-2 and TRBJ1-2, is GAGVSQSPSNKVTEKGKDVELRCDPISGHTALYWYRQSLGQGLEFLIYFQGNSAPDKSGLPSDRFSAERTGGSVSTLTIQRTQQEDSAVYLCASSRGWDRGYTFGSGTRLTVV.

This sequence joins TRBV6-5 and TRBJ1-2, with TRBD1 matching 9 bases. The germline gives CDR1 MNHEY, CDR2 SVGAGI. This CDR3 region has 16 residues. V trimming: 2 bases; J trimming: 4 bases; junction bases outside the gene matches: 8. In DNA form, the CDR3 reads TGTGCCAGCAGTTACATACCGGGACAGGGTGGCTATGGCTACACCTTC. Encoded protein: CASSYIPGQGGYGYTF.

The rearrangement joins TRBV2 to TRBJ1-5, with D uncertain. Germline-derived CDR1 and CDR2 are SNHLY and FYNNEI. V was cut by 6 bases and J by 3 bases, with 9 bases left in between. This CDR3 spans 13 amino acids. The CDR3 reads CASRRESNQPQHF. CDR3 sequence (DNA): TGTGCCAGCAGACGGGAGTCCAATCAGCCCCAGCATTTT.

V gene TRBV10-3 combines with J gene TRBJ1-1; D is possibly TRBD1 (5 bases). V was clipped by 0 bases and J by 5 bases, with 10 bases between them. The germline V gene has CDR1 ENHRY and CDR2 SYGVKD. This CDR3 spans 14 amino acids. The CDR3 DNA reads as TGTGCCATCAGTGAGTCGAGCGGGGGGACTGAAGCTTTCTTT. Encoded protein: CAISESSGGTEAFF.

The chain joins TRBV28 to TRBJ2-2; 8 bases are a match to TRBD1. Trimming cost V 6 bases and J 0 bases; bases outside gene matches: 3. Per the germline V gene, CDR1 is MDHEN and CDR2 is SYDVKM. The CDR3 is 15 residues long. CDR3 amino acids: CASSQQGANTGELFF. The CDR3 bases are TGTGCCAGCAGCCAACAGGGGGCGAACACCGGGGAGCTGTTTTTT.

This chain uses TRBV5-4 with TRBJ1-2; perhaps TRBD1 as D (5 bases). The ends were cut back, 0 bases at V and 4 bases at J, with 10 bases in the middle. There are 14 residues in the CDR3. The germline V gene encodes CDR1 SGHNT and CDR2 YYREEE (reference sequence). The CDR3 loop is CASSLATEAYGYTF. The CDR3 DNA reads as TGTGCCAGCAGCTTGGCGACAGAAGCCTATGGCTACACCTTC.

J is TRBJ1-5 and V is TRBV10-3; D is ambiguous. V was shortened by 3 bases and J by 5 bases, with 17 bases between the two germline ends. This CDR3 has 16 residues. Germline-derived CDR1 and CDR2 are ENHRY and SYGVKD. CDR3 amino acids: CAISDPFTDDHQPQHF. The CDR3 coding sequence is TGTGCCATCAGTGATCCCTTCACAGACGACCATCAGCCCCAGCATTTT.

The rearrangement links TRBV4-1 to TRBJ2-7; a possible D gene is TRBD2 (6 bases). V was cut by 0 bases and J by 9 bases, with 15 bases left in between. This CDR3 comprises 14 residues. Germline CDR1 MGHRA, CDR2 YSYEKL. DNA of the CDR3: TGCGCCAGCAGCCAAGATGGGGGGACTCCCGCGCAGTACTTC. This sequence encodes CASSQDGGTPAQYF.

This chain joins TRBV10-2 and TRBJ2-7; D is possibly TRBD1 (5 bases). Germline-derived CDR1 and CDR2 are WSHSY and SAAADI. The CDR3 covers 12 residues. The germline V and J ends were trimmed by 8 bases and 2 bases, with 10 bases remaining between them. The DNA of the CDR3 is TGCGCCAGCGCGACAGACACCTACGAGCAGTACTTC. As protein: CASATDTYEQYF.